This T cell receptor (beta chain) was obtained from a study of T cells in Graves' hyperthyroidism and ophthalmopathy. This clonotype was recorded once. Its matching antigen is unknown. Whole-study results and caveats: A model built on 13 V-J features separated ophthalmopathy from stable hyperthyroidism. It was a median approximately 6.9 months before onset that the model predicted ophthalmopathy.

RNA transcripts yielded amplified TCR beta CDR3 regions. The HTBI primer set served for first-round RT-PCR of the TCR CDR3. TCRdb re-called the multiplex PCR reads through MiXCR, storing one row per CDR3 protein. In the table there are around 540,000 distinct CDR3 sequences, more than 45% of which are singletons. CDR1 is LGHNA and CDR2 is YNFKEQ in the germline V gene. The V end was cut by 2 bases, the J end by 4 bases, with 12 bases between. The CDR3 extends over 14 amino acids. What was sequenced was peripheral blood or thyroid tissue (not recorded which). This chain links TRBV4-2 with TRBJ2-7; D perhaps matches TRBD1 (6 bases). This receptor was taken from a woman in her late teens or twenties with Graves' hyperthyroidism. CDR3 region: CASSQHRDTYEQYF. The CDR3 region has the DNA TGTGCCAGCAGCCAACACAGGGACACGTACGAGCAGTACTTC.